The sequence of this T cell receptor (beta chain) was determined in a study of T cells after yellow fever vaccination. A word on this clonotype: Its target is not known.

General observations from the study: Relatively few clonotypes were ones that appeared in both CD4 and CD8 compartments. After the booster, 96% of CD4 and about nine tenths of CD8 primary-response clones were re-detected. Highly abundant clonotypes carried over from the bulk population could end up in FACS-sorted repertoires as contaminants.

For TCR, cDNA came from 5'RACE template switching, which added a universal primer site and UMIs. From the 5' RACE reads, TCRdb called clonotypes with MiXCR, one entry per CDR3 protein. This table holds around 310,000 distinct CDR3 sequences, 8.5% to 9% found once. This CDR3 region has 16 residues. The V gene end was trimmed by 6 bases and the J gene end by 2 bases; junction bases not matched to a gene: 9. Germline-derived CDR1 and CDR2 are MNHNS and SASEGT. This chain links TRBV6-1 with TRBJ2-7, with 11 positions matching TRBD1. The source of this sequence is a man in his late teens or twenties who received the YFV17D yellow fever vaccine. The starting material was PBMCs, obtained on the day of the first yellow fever vaccination. The CDR3 bases are TGTGCCAGCAGACGCCTGGGACAGGGGGGAACCTACGAGCAGTACTTC. Protein sequence: CASRRLGQGGTYEQYF.